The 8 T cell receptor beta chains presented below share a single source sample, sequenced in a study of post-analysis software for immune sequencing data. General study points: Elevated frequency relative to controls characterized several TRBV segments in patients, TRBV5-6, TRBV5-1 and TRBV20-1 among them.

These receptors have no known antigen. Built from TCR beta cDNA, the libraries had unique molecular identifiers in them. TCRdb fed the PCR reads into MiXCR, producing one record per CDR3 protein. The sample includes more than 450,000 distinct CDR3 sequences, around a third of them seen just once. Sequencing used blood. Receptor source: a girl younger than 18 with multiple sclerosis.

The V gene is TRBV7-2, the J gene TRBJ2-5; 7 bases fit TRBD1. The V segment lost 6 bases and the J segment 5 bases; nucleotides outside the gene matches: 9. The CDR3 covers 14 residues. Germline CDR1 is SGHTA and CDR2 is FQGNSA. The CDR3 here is CASRPTGARETQYF. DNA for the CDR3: TGTGCCAGCAGACCCACAGGGGCGAGGGAGACCCAGTACTTC.

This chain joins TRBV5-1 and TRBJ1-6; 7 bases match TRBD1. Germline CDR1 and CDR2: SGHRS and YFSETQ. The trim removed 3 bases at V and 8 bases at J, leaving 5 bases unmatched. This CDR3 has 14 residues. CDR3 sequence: CASSWGTADSPLHF. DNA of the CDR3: TGCGCCAGCAGCTGGGGGACAGCGGATTCACCCCTCCACTTT.

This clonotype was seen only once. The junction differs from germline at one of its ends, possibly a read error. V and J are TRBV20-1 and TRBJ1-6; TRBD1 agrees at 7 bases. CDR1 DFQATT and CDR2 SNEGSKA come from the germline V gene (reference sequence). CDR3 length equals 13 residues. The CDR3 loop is CSARDRANSPLHF. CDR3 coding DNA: TGCAGTGCCAGAGACAGGGCTAATTCACCCCTCCACTTT.

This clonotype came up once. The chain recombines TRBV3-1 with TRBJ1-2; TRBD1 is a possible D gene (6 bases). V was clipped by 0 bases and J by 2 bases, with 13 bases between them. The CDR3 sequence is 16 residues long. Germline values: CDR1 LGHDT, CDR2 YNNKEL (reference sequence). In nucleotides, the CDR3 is TGTGCCAGCAGCCAAGAGGCAACGGGGGCGAACTATGGCTACACCTTC. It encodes CASSQEATGANYGYTF.

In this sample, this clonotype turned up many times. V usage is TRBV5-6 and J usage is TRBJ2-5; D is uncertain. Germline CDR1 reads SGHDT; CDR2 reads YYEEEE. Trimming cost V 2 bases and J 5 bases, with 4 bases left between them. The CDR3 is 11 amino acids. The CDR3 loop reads CASSFRETQYF. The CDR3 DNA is TGTGCCAGCAGCTTCAGGGAGACCCAGTACTTC. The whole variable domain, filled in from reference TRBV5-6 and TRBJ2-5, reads DAGVTQSPTHLIKTRGQQVTLRCSPKSGHDTVSWYQQALGQGPQFIFQYYEEEERQRGNFPDRFSGHQFPNYSSELNVNALLLGDSALYLCASSFRETQYFGPGTRLLVL.

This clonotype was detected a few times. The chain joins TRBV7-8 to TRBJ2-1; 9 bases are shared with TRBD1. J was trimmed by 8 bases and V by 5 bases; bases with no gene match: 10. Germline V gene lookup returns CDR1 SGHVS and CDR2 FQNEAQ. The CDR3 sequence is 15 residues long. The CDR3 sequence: CASSASQGAGYEQFF. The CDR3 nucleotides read TGTGCCAGCAGCGCCTCACAGGGGGCTGGATATGAGCAGTTCTTC.

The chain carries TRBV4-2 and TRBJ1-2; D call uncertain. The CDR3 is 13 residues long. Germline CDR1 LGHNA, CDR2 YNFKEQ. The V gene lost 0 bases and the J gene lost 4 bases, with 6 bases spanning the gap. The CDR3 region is CASSQDSSYGYTF. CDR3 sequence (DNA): TGTGCCAGCAGCCAAGACAGCAGCTATGGCTACACCTTC.

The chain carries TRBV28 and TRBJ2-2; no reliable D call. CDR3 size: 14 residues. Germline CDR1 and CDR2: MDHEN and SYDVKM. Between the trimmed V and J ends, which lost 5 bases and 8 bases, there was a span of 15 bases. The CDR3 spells CASSMVLPAGELFF. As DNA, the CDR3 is TGTGCCAGCAGTATGGTGCTACCCGCGGGGGAGCTGTTTTTT.